Listed below are T cell receptor beta chains from one sample, sequenced in a study of OX40 agonist ivuxolimab in advanced cancers. Measured with immunoSEQ multiplex PCR; TCRdb has only the in-frame clones, and not every one. In the table there are approximately 100,000 clones, around nine tenths of which are singletons. The source material was CD4+ or CD8+ T cells sorted from blood, sampled in a trial of the OX40 agonist ivuxolimab. The receptor set was obtained from an adult with an advanced solid tumor such as melanoma, head and neck, liver or kidney cancer. The CDR3 runs from the conserved cysteine through the conserved F or W. The D gene is left open where the match is weak. Expanded clones are given a class, and other clones once, few, many or no size at all.

j_gene	abundance	d_gene	v_gene	CDR3aa	CDR3nt
TRBJ1-1	.	.	TRBV19	CASKDRMNTEAFF	TGTGCCAGTAAGGACCGCATGAACACTGAAGCTTTCTTT
TRBJ2-4	.	.	TRBV7-9	CASSQDKNIQYF	TGTGCCAGCAGCCAGGACAAAAACATTCAGTACTTC
TRBJ1-1	few	.	TRBV4-3	CASSQRKGMSTEAFF	TGCGCCAGCAGCCAACGGAAGGGAATGAGCACTGAAGCTTTCTTT
TRBJ1-2	.	.	TRBV5-6	CASSLDTSGYTF	TGTGCCAGCAGCTTGGATACGTCTGGCTACACCTTC
TRBJ1-1	once	.	TRBV28	CASRESQGRGTEAFF	TGTGCCAGCAGGGAATCGCAGGGGAGGGGAACTGAAGCTTTCTTT
TRBJ1-2	once	.	TRBV11-2	CASSLHRENYGYTF	TGTGCCAGCAGCCTTCACAGGGAAAACTATGGCTACACCTTC
TRBJ1-1	.	TRBD1	TRBV5-1	CASLGQGASTEAFF	TGCGCCAGCCTTGGACAGGGGGCCAGCACTGAAGCTTTCTTT
TRBJ2-3	.	TRBD1	TRBV18	CASSPAIGTGSTDTQYF	TGTGCCAGCTCACCAGCCATCGGGACAGGCAGCACAGATACGCAGTATTTT
TRBJ2-3	.	TRBD2	TRBV4-2	CASSQRTSGGSADTQYF	TGTGCCAGCAGCCAACGGACTAGCGGGGGGTCTGCAGATACGCAGTATTTT
TRBJ2-3	.	.	TRBV18	CASSPGGADTQYF	TGTGCCAGCTCACCAGGGGGAGCAGATACGCAGTATTTT
TRBJ1-5	.	TRBD1	TRBV30	CAWSKGQGFPPQHF	TGTGCCTGGAGTAAGGGACAGGGGTTCCCGCCCCAGCATTTT
TRBJ2-5	.	.	TRBV18	CASSPPWGETQYF	TGTGCCAGCTCACCACCGTGGGGAGAGACCCAGTACTTC
TRBJ2-5	.	TRBD2	TRBV2	CASSENPGLAANQETQYF	TGTGCCAGCAGTGAGAATCCGGGACTAGCGGCGAACCAAGAGACCCAGTACTTC
TRBJ1-6	.	.	TRBV7-2	CASSLARESPLHF	TGTGCCAGCAGCTTAGCCAGGGAATCACCCCTCCACTTT
TRBJ1-2	.	.	TRBV10-3	CAIGQVYGYTF	TGTGCCATCGGACAAGTCTATGGCTACACCTTC
TRBJ2-5	.	.	TRBV6-1	CASSEFTGSGETQYF	TGTGCCAGCAGTGAATTCACGGGGTCCGGGGAGACCCAGTACTTC
TRBJ2-2	.	.	TRBV5-1	CASSLSSLGGELFF	TGCGCCAGCAGCTTATCGTCGCTTGGAGGGGAGCTGTTTTTT
TRBJ1-2	.	.	TRBV2	CASSGQNYGYTF	TGTGCCAGCAGTGGACAGAACTATGGCTACACCTTC
TRBJ1-6	large	.	TRBV4-3	CASRQDQLNSPLHF	TGCGCCAGCAGACAAGATCAGCTTAATTCACCCCTCCACTTT
TRBJ1-1	.	.	TRBV7-2	CASSFGRRNTEAFF	TGTGCCAGCAGCTTTGGCAGGAGGAACACTGAAGCTTTCTTT
TRBJ2-7	.	.	TRBV28	CAITRVGEQYF	TGTGCCATTACCAGGGTTGGCGAGCAGTACTTC
TRBJ2-3	.	TRBD1	TRBV9	CASSVGTGDRDTQYF	TGTGCCAGCAGCGTAGGGACAGGGGACCGAGATACGCAGTATTTT
TRBJ2-7	.	.	TRBV6-5	CASRRPQGSREQYF	TGTGCCAGCAGAAGACCCCAGGGATCTAGGGAGCAGTACTTC
TRBJ2-5	.	.	TRBV7-3	CASSLVGAQETQYF	TGTGCCAGCAGCTTAGTAGGCGCGCAAGAGACCCAGTACTTC
TRBJ1-6	once	.	TRBV4-3	CASSQVEGVGSPLHF	TGCGCCAGCAGCCAAGTAGAGGGGGTAGGATCACCCCTCCACTTT
TRBJ1-2	.	.	TRBV11-2	CASSLGFGYTF	TGTGCCAGCAGCTTAGGCTTTGGCTACACCTTC
TRBJ1-3	.	.	TRBV7-2	CASSLGISGNTIYF	TGTGCCAGCAGCTTAGGCATCTCTGGAAACACCATATATTTT
TRBJ1-4	.	.	TRBV5-1	CASSLDRPNEKLFF	TGCGCCAGCAGCCTGGACAGACCTAATGAAAAACTGTTTTTT
TRBJ1-5	few	.	TRBV2	CASTQSNNQPQHF	TGTGCCAGCACCCAGTCTAACAATCAGCCCCAGCATTTT
TRBJ2-7	.	.	TRBV6-6	CASSSSAAGAHYEQYF	TGTGCCAGCAGTTCCTCCGCGGCGGGGGCGCACTACGAGCAGTACTTC
TRBJ2-2	.	TRBD1	TRBV5-4	CASSLGDRYTGELFF	TGTGCCAGCAGCTTGGGGGACAGGTACACCGGGGAGCTGTTTTTT
TRBJ1-5	few	.	TRBV4-1	CASSQDRGFASNQPQHF	TGCGCCAGCAGCCAAGATAGGGGGTTTGCGAGCAATCAGCCCCAGCATTTT
TRBJ2-7	.	.	TRBV7-2	CASSLGYAGTNEQYF	TGTGCCAGCAGCTTAGGATACGCAGGTACGAACGAGCAGTACTTC
TRBJ2-2	.	.	TRBV19	CASSIGAHNTGELFF	TGTGCCAGTAGTATCGGAGCACATAACACCGGGGAGCTGTTTTTT
TRBJ2-3	.	.	TRBV5-4	CASSLGGGASYGDTQYF	TGTGCCAGCAGCTTGGGTGGGGGGGCATCGTATGGAGATACGCAGTATTTT
TRBJ2-1	.	.	TRBV21-1	CASSTPHNEQFF	TGTGCCAGCAGCACTCCGCACAATGAGCAGTTCTTC
TRBJ1-5	.	TRBD1	TRBV9	CASSVQGENQPQHF	TGTGCCAGCAGCGTACAGGGGGAAAATCAGCCCCAGCATTTT
TRBJ1-6	few	.	TRBV7-9	CASSPDGTGSSSPLHF	TGTGCCAGCAGCCCTGACGGAACAGGCTCCTCCTCACCCCTCCACTTT
TRBJ1-1	.	.	TRBV28	CASSLLYREPFF	TGTGCCAGCAGTTTATTATACAGGGAACCTTTCTTT